The rows below give T cell receptor beta chains drawn from one sample of a study of radiotherapy plus CTLA-4 blockade in lung cancer. Clones were read by immunoSEQ multiplex PCR, and TCRdb kept only the in-frame ones, dropping some. The sample has around 37,000 clones; around 70% are singletons. Sequenced here: peripheral blood, sampled from a patient treated with radiotherapy plus ipilimumab. Receptor source: a human donor with non-small cell lung cancer that progressed on radiotherapy plus ipilimumab. The conserved cysteine and the conserved F or W are not part of the CDR3 here. Clone size, where shown, is once, few, many, or a class for clones that have expanded.

. | TRBJ2-1 | TRBV29-1 | SVVKAGGLNEQF
. | TRBJ1-2 | TRBV6-6 | ASSRGSYGYT
. | TRBJ2-3 | TRBV18 | ASSPPSVWTQY
. | TRBJ1-1 | TRBV6-5 | ASGTENTEAF
once | TRBJ2-2 | TRBV28 | ATTRAGLYTGELF
. | TRBJ1-4 | TRBV7-2 | ASSQSVTEKLF
. | TRBJ1-1 | TRBV6-1 | ASRLRVPSNTEAF
once | TRBJ2-7 | TRBV7-9 | ASSLGRVGYEQY
. | TRBJ2-7 | TRBV4-3 | ASSQDTGDRYEQY
few | TRBJ1-1 | TRBV7-2 | ASSLASEGQEAF
. | TRBJ2-5 | TRBV5-6 | ASSLGTGTQETQY
once | TRBJ2-7 | TRBV5-4 | ASKRLLAGSYEQY
. | TRBJ1-2 | TRBV5-5 | ASSPLGTNYGYT
. | TRBJ2-1 | TRBV4-1 | ASSPKGTGTAHNEQF
. | TRBJ1-1 | TRBV19 | ASSPFAANTEAF
few | TRBJ1-2 | TRBV7-9 | ASSQTGVYGYT
few | TRBJ1-2 | TRBV9 | ASSVGGAGSPYGYT
. | TRBJ1-1 | TRBV18 | ASSPRIRGSDTEAF
. | TRBJ1-2 | TRBV4-2 | ASSQGVPTGNYGYT
few | TRBJ2-7 | TRBV27 | ASSQGPGNEQY
. | TRBJ2-2 | TRBV18 | ASSLRDPGTGELF
. | TRBJ2-7 | TRBV7-9 | ASSPSHRPYEQY
few | TRBJ2-7 | TRBV21-1 | ASKIGRDYEQY
. | TRBJ2-7 | TRBV28 | ASSLEGRETDYEQY
. | TRBJ2-6 | TRBV28 | ASSLLGTGFFGANVLT
. | TRBJ2-7 | TRBV5-1 | ASRSRDGHTREQY
once | TRBJ2-5 | TRBV28 | ASSLASPQGTQY
few | TRBJ1-2 | TRBV5-1 | ASSPEPTGGYGYT
. | TRBJ1-2 | TRBV9 | ASSGRQRTNYGYT
few | TRBJ2-5 | TRBV6-5 | ASSYLETQY
. | TRBJ1-1 | TRBV14 | ASSQPTYRTGGMNTEAF
. | TRBJ1-1 | TRBV9 | ASSEGGVNTEAF
. | TRBJ2-7 | TRBV6-5 | ASSRDNSYEQY
. | TRBJ2-6 | TRBV9 | ASQRQVSGANVLT
. | TRBJ2-3 | TRBV18 | ASSPMLAGLEDTQY
. | TRBJ2-5 | TRBV19 | ASSTSHSSGTGTQY
. | TRBJ2-7 | TRBV4-1 | ASSQGQVAYEQY
. | TRBJ1-3 | TRBV7-6 | ASSLGFRASGNTIY
. | TRBJ1-2 | TRBV29-1 | SAIPPSGSNYGYT
. | TRBJ2-7 | TRBV2 | ASSPTRGFFA